Below are 16 T cell receptor beta chains sequenced from a single sample in a study of T cell repertoires in aging, cancer and after chemotherapy. TCR beta rearrangements were amplified from peripheral blood genomic DNA. TRB rearrangements spanning V, D and J were amplified using mixed TRB-A/B primers. One entry per CDR3 protein results from TCRdb running MiXCR on the multiplex PCR reads. Among approximately 20,000 distinct CDR3 sequences listed, roughly 35% were seen once. The sample consisted of blood. These receptors were taken from a human donor with a solid tumor.

This chain links TRBV29-1 with TRBJ1-3; D is undetermined. CDR3 length: 12 amino acids. The V end lost 7 bases, the J end lost 0 bases, and 7 bases lay between the germline ends. Germline lookup yields CDR1 SQVTM and CDR2 ANQGSEA. CDR3 in amino acids: CSAQSSGNTIYF. In DNA, the CDR3 is TGCAGCGCCCAGTCCTCTGGAAACACCATATATTTT.

The chain combines TRBV6-1 with TRBJ2-2, with 7 bases that match TRBD2. The germline gives CDR1 MNHNS, CDR2 SASEGT. The length of the CDR3 is 15 residues. The trim removed 4 bases at V and 9 bases at J, leaving 11 bases unmatched. The chain's CDR3 is CASSVAGEVTWELFF. The DNA for the CDR3 is TGTGCCAGCAGTGTGGCGGGAGAGGTGACCTGGGAGCTGTTTTTT.

This clonotype qualifies as medium-sized (0.01 to 0.1%). The V and J genes are TRBV19 and TRBJ2-2, with 8 bases aligning to TRBD1. J lost 6 bases, V lost 9 bases, and 9 bases had no gene match. Germline V gives CDR1 LNHDA, CDR2 SQIVND (reference sequence). This CDR3 has 14 amino acids. The CDR3 DNA reads TGTGCCAGCCTTCACGGACAGGGAGCCGGGGAGCTGTTTTTT. Its translation: CASLHGQGAGELFF.

This clonotype was picked up one time. The CDR3 region is CASSKPSTSSYEQYF. The CDR3 nucleotides are TGTGCCAGCAGTAAGCCCTCGACTAGCTCCTACGAGCAGTACTTC. The chain joins TRBV6-6 to TRBJ2-7; the D gene is possibly TRBD2 (6 bases). The CDR3 has 15 amino acids. In germline, CDR1 is MNHNY, CDR2 SVGAGI (reference sequence). V gave up 5 bases and J gave up 0 bases, with 14 bases separating them.

The chain links TRBV19 to TRBJ2-5; 9 bases align to TRBD2. This CDR3 has 18 amino acids. The germline gives CDR1 LNHDA, CDR2 SQIVND (reference sequence). The junction had 18 bases not matched to a gene; V was cut back by 5 bases and J by 5 bases. The CDR3 bases are TGTGCCAGTAGTCCCGACAGGGTGCCTAGCGGGGATGGTGAGACCCAGTACTTC. Its translation is CASSPDRVPSGDGETQYF.

Judged by abundance, this clonotype is medium-sized. An end of the junction does not agree with germline; a read error may underlie this. The chain links TRBV29-1 to TRBJ2-2; D is unresolved. CDR3 length: 13 amino acids. The germline V gene has CDR1 SQVTM and CDR2 ANQGSEA. The DNA for the CDR3 is TGCAGCGTTGAGCTTAAGAACGCCGGGGAGCTGTTTTTT. It is translated as CSVELKNAGELFF.

The rearrangement links TRBV5-4 to TRBJ2-2; 8 bases are a match to TRBD2. Germline-derived CDR1 and CDR2 are SGHNT and YYREEE (reference sequence). The length of the CDR3 is 15 residues. Losses at the gene ends were 2 bases for V and 5 bases for J; bases not matched to a gene: 5. CDR3 DNA: TGTGCCAGCAGCTTAACCAGCGGGAGTACCGGGGAGCTGTTTTTT. Protein product: CASSLTSGSTGELFF.

This clonotype turned up a few times. The chain employs TRBV6-1 and TRBJ2-1; TRBD2 matches at 9 bases. Germline CDR1 reads MNHNS; CDR2 reads SASEGT. The CDR3 covers 16 residues. Trimming took 2 bases from V and 8 from J; bases not matched to a gene: 10. The CDR3 DNA reads as TGTGCCAGCAGTGAATACGGGACTAGCTCCTTATATGAGCAGTTCTTC. It codes for CASSEYGTSSLYEQFF.

The V gene is TRBV27, the J gene TRBJ1-3, with D possibly matching TRBD1 (5 bases). This CDR3 comprises 21 residues. Germline V gene sequence: CDR1 MNHEY, CDR2 SMNVEV (reference sequence). The V gene lost 0 bases and the J gene lost 0 bases, with 24 bases spanning the gap. The CDR3 here is CASSLSIRRTGTGSSGNTIYF. The CDR3 coding sequence is TGTGCCAGCAGTTTATCGATAAGGCGAACCGGGACGGGAAGCTCTGGAAACACCATATATTTT.

This clonotype has a handful of counts. The chain links TRBV11-2 to TRBJ2-3; D might be TRBD1 (6 bases). With 1 base removed from V and 5 bases from J, the gap between germline ends came to 13 bases. This CDR3 region has 15 residues. Germline V gives CDR1 SGHAT, CDR2 FQNNGV. In DNA, the CDR3 is TGTGCCAGCAGCTTAGGTGGGCAGGGGCGAGATACGCAGTATTTT. Protein: CASSLGGQGRDTQYF.

The chain links TRBV29-1 to TRBJ2-3; 9 bases align to TRBD1. Germline values: CDR1 SQVTM, CDR2 ANQGSEA. Trimming removed 3 bases from V and 1 base from J; junction bases left unmatched: 2. This CDR3 contains 14 residues. CDR3 nucleotide sequence: TGCAGCGTTGACGGGACAGGGCGCACAGATACGCAGTATTTT. It codes for CSVDGTGRTDTQYF.

This clonotype rates as medium-sized. The gene calls are TRBV29-1 and TRBJ2-1; 7 positions match TRBD2. V was clipped by 0 bases and J by 8 bases; unmatched bases: 10. Germline V lookup: CDR1 SQVTM, CDR2 ANQGSEA. The CDR3 is 15 amino acids. DNA for the CDR3: TGCAGCGTTGAAGATTCGAGCGGGATTCAGGATGAGCAGTTCTTC. As protein: CSVEDSSGIQDEQFF.

The CDR3 DNA sequence: TGTGCCAGCAGTCCGAGTCCAGGGTTACACTCCTACGAGCAGTACTTC. Protein sequence: CASSPSPGLHSYEQYF. The rearrangement uses TRBV27 and TRBJ2-7; D perhaps matches TRBD1 (5 bases). Trimming removed 5 bases from V and 0 bases from J, with 17 bases in between. This CDR3 is 16 amino acids long. Germline V CDR1 and CDR2: MNHEY, SMNVEV (reference sequence).

The chain employs TRBV12-3 or TRBV12-4 and TRBJ1-1; D gene ambiguous. This CDR3 is built from 13 residues. Trimming pared 1 base from V and 1 base from J, leaving 4 bases between. CDR3 sequence: CASSLGKNTEAFF. DNA for the CDR3: TGTGCCAGCAGTTTAGGAAAGAACACTGAAGCTTTCTTT.

Points on this clonotype: A much larger clone lies one base from this, so it may be a read error. This sequence joins TRBV29-1 and TRBJ1-4; D is possibly TRBD1 (6 bases). V was shortened by 6 bases and J by 13 bases, with 18 bases between the two germline ends. The CDR3 has 12 residues. Germline CDR1 is SQVTM and CDR2 is ANQGSEA. The CDR3 DNA sequence: TGCAGCGTGGACAGACAGGCGGAAGGACTGTTTTTT. Encoded protein: CSVDRQAEGLFF.

The chain couples TRBV11-2 to TRBJ2-7, with D perhaps TRBD1 or TRBD2 (7 bases each). The CDR3 consists of 14 residues. V lost 4 bases and J lost 6, with 16 bases in between. CDR1 is SGHAT and CDR2 is FQNNGV in the germline V gene. CDR3 protein: CASSSTGDYIEQYF. CDR3 bases: TGTGCCAGCAGCTCTACAGGGGACTATATCGAGCAGTACTTC.